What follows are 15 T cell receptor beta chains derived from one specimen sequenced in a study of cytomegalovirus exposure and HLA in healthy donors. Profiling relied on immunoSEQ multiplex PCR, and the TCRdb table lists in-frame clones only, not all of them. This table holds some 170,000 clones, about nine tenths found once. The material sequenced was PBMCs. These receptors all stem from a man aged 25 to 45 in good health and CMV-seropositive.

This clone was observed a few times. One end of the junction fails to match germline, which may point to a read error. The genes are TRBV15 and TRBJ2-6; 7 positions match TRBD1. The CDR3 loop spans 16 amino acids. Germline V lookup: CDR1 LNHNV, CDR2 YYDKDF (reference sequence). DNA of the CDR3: TGTGCCACCAGCGGAGAACAGGGGTCTGGGGCCAACGTCCTGACTTTC. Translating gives CATSGEQGSGANVLTF. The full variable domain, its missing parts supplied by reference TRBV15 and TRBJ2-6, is DAMVIQNPRYQVTQFGKPVTLSCSQTLNHNVMYWYQQKSSQAPKLLFHYYDKDFNNEADTPDNFQSRRPNTSFCFLDIRSPGLGDTAMYLCATSGEQGSGANVLTFGAGSRLTVL.

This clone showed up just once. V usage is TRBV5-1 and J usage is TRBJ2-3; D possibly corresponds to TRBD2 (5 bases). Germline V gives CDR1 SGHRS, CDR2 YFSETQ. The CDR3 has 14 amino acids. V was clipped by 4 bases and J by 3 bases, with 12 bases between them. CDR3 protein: CASSGVSGTDTQYF. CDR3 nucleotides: TGCGCCAGCAGCGGGGTCAGCGGTACAGATACGCAGTATTTT.

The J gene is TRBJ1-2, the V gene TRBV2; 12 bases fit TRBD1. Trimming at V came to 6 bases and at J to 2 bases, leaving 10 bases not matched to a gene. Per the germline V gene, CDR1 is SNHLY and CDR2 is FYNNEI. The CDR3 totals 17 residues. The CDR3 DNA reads TGTGCCAGCAGGGCCGGGACAGGGGGCTTAGTCAACTATGGCTACACCTTC. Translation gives CASRAGTGGLVNYGYTF.

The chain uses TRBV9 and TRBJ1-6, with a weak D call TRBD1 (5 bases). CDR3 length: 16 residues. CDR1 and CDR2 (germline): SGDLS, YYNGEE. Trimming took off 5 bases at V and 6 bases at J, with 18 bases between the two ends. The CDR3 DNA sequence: TGTGCCAGCAGTGGCCAATCGGGACCTTTTAATTCACCCCTCCACTTT. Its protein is CASSGQSGPFNSPLHF.

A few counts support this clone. Written as DNA, the CDR3 is TGTGCCAGCAGCTTAGCCCCGGCTAGCGGGGGAAACACAGATACGCAGTATTTT. It yields the protein CASSLAPASGGNTDTQYF. This chain links TRBV7-2 with TRBJ2-3; 10 bases fit TRBD2. The CDR3 covers 18 residues. Germline V lookup: CDR1 SGHTA, CDR2 FQGNSA. V shed 0 bases, J shed 2 bases, and the junction held 8 bases outside the gene matches.

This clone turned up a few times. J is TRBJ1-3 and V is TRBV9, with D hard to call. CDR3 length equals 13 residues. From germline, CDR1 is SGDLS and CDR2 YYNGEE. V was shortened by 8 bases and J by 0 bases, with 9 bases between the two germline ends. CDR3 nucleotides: TGTGCCAGGTCAGTTATCTCTGGAAACACCATATATTTT. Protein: CARSVISGNTIYF.

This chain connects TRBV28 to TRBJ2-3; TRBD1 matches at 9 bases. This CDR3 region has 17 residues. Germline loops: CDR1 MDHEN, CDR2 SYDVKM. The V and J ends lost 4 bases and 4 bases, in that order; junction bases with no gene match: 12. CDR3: CASSSPQGARMADTQYF. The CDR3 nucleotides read TGTGCCAGCAGTTCCCCACAGGGGGCAAGGATGGCAGATACGCAGTATTTT.

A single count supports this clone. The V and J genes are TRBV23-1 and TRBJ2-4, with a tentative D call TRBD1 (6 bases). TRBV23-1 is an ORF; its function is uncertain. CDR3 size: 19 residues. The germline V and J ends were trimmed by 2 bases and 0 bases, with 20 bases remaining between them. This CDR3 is CASSQERDTSLLAKNIQYF. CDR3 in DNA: TGCGCCAGCAGTCAAGAACGGGACACCTCTCTCCTAGCCAAAAACATTCAGTACTTC.

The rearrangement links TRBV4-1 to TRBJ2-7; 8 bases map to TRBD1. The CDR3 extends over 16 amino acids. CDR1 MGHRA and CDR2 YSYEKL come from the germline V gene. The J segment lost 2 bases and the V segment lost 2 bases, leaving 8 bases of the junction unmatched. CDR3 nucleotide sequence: TGCGCCAGCAGCCAAAGTTCGGCGACAGGGGCCTACGAGCAGTACTTC. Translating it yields CASSQSSATGAYEQYF.

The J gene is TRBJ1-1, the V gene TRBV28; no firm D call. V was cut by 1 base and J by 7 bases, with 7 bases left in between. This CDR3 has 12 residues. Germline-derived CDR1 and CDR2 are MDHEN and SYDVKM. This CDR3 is CASSLLWGEAFF. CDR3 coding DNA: TGTGCCAGCAGTTTATTATGGGGTGAAGCTTTCTTT.

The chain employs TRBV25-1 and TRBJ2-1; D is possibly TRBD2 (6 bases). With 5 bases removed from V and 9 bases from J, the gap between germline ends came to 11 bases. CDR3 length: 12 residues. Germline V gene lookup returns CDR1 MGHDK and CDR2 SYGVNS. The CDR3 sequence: CASSWGGPEQFF. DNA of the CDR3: TGTGCCAGCAGTTGGGGAGGTCCTGAGCAGTTCTTC.

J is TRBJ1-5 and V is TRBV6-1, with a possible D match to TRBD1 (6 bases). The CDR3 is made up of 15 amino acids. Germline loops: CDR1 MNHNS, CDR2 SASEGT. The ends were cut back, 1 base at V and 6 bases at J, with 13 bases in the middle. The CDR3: CASSEGRGVRQPQHF. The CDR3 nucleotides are TGTGCCAGCAGTGAAGGTAGGGGGGTCCGTCAGCCCCAGCATTTT.

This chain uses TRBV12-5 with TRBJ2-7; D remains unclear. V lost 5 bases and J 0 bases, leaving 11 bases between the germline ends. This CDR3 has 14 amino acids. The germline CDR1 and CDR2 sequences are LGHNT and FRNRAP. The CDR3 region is CASGPDIGSYEQYF. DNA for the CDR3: TGTGCTAGTGGTCCCGATATAGGCTCCTACGAGCAGTACTTC. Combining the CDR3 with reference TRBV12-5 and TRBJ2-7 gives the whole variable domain DARVTQTPRHKVTEMGQEVTMRCQPILGHNTVFWYRQTMMQGLELLAYFRNRAPLDDSGMPKDRFSAEMPDATLATLKIQPSEPRDSAVYFCASGPDIGSYEQYFGPGTRLTVT.

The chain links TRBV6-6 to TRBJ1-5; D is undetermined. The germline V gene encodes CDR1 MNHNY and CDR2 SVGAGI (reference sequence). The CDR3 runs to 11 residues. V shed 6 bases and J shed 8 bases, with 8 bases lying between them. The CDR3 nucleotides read TGTGCCAGCAGCTACGGTGAGCCCCAGCATTTT. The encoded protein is CASSYGEPQHF.

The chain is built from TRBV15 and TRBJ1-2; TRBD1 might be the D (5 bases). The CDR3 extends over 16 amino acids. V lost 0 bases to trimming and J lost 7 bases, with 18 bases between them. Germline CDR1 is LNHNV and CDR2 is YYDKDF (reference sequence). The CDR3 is CATSRDGPRAGTGYTF. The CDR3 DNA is TGTGCCACCAGCAGAGATGGCCCTCGGGCAGGGACTGGCTACACCTTC.